This T cell receptor beta chain was recovered during a study of T cells in Graves' hyperthyroidism and ophthalmopathy. Ophthalmopathy cases met thresholds of Clinical Activity Score at least 3, NOSPECS grade at least 4 and duration under 3 months. The investigators amplified TCR beta CDR3 regions from RNA transcripts. Primed by the HTBI set, a first-round RT-PCR was run on the TCR CDR3. TCRdb re-called the multiplex PCR reads with MiXCR, one entry per CDR3 protein. The top ten hold approximately 32% of the sample, which has about 500,000 distinct CDR3 sequences, around 15% seen once. CDR3 length: 18 residues. The V gene end was trimmed by 2 bases and the J gene end by 4 bases; junction bases not matched to a gene: 13. The germline V gene has CDR1 MDHEN and CDR2 SYDVKM.

Sequenced input: blood. This chain uses TRBV28 with TRBJ2-5, with TRBD2 identical over 10 bases. The sequence came from a woman younger than 45 with Graves' ophthalmopathy. The CDR3 sequence is CASSLEREGRLRRETQYF. CDR3 sequence (DNA): TGTGCCAGCAGTTTAGAGCGGGAGGGCCGTCTTCGACGAGAGACCCAGTACTTC.